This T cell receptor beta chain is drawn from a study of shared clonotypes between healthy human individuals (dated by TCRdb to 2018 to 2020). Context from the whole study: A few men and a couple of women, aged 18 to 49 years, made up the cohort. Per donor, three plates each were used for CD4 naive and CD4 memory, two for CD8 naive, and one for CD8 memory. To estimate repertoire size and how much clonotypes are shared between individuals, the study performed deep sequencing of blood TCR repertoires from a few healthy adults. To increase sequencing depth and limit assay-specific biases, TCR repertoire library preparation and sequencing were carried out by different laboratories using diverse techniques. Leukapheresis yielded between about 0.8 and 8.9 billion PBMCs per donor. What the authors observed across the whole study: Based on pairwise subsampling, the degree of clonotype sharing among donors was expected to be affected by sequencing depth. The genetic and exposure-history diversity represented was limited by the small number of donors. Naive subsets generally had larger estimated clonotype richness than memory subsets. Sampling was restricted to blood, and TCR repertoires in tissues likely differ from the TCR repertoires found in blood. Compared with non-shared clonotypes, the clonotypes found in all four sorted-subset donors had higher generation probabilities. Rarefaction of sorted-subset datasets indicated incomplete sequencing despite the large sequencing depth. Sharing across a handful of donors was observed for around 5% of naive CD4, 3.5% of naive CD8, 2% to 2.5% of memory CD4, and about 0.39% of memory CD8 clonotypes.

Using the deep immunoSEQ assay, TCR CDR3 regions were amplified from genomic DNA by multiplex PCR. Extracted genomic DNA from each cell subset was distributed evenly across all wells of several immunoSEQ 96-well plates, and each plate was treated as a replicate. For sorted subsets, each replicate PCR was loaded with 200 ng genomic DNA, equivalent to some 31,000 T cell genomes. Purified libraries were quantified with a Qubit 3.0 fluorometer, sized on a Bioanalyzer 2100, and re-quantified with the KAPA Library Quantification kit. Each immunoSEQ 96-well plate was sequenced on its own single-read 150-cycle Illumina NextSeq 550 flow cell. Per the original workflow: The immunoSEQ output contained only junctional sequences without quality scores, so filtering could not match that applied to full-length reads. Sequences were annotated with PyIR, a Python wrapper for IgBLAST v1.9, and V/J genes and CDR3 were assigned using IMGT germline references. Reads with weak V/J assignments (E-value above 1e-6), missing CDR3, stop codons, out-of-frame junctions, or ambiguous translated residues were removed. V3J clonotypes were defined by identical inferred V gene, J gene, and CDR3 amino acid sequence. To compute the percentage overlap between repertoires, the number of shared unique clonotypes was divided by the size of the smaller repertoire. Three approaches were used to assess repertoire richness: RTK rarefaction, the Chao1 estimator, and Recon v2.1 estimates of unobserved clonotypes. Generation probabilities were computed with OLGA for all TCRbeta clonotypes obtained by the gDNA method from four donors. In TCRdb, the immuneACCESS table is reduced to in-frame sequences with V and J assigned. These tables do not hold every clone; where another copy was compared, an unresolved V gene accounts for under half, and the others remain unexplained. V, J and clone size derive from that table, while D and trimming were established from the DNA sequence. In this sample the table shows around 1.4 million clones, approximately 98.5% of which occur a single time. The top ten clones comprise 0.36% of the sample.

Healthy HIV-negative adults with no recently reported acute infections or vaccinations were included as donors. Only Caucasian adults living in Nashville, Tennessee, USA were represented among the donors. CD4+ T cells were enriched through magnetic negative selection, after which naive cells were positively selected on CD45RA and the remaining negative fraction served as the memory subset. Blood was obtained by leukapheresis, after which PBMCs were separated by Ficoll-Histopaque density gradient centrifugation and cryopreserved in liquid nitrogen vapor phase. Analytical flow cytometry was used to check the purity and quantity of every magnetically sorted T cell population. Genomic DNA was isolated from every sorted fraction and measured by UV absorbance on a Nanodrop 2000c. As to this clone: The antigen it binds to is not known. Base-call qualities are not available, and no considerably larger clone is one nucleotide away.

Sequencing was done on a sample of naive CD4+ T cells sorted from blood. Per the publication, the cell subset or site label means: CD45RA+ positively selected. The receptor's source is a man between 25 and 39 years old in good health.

In nucleotides, the sequence is TGCAGCGCTCTAGGACAGGGCTACGAGCAGTACTTC. Its translation is CSALGQGYEQYF. The rearrangement joined TRBV29-1 to TRBJ2-7, with 8 bases aligning to TRBD1. Measured from the cysteine to the phenylalanine, the CDR3 is 12 residues long. The retained sequence is limited to the CDR3, 36 bases, with the frame set at the first base. V is trimmed back by 7 bases and J by 3 bases, and the junction contains 5 bases that no gene match accounts for. The germline V gene gives CDR1 as SQVTM and CDR2 as ANQGSEA.